This TCR beta chain was recovered during a study of blood T cell repertoires in COVID-19. Study in general: COVID-19 samples collected from the United States, Italy and Spain covered acute and convalescent phases. PBMCs, B-cell-depleted T cells, or T cells provided the cDNA or gDNA that made up the material.

CDR1 and CDR2 (germline): MNHEY, SVGEGT. The CDR3 loop spans 12 amino acids. V was shortened by 5 bases and J by 2 bases, with 7 bases between the two germline ends. Study processing details: Amplification of reference gene primers was used by the study to estimate nucleated cell counts. Sequenced by immunoSEQ multiplex PCR; TCRdb stores in-frame clones only, minus some. V and J calls and clone size are those listed in that table; D and trimming were worked out from the DNA. Of 200,000 to 250,000 clones listed, roughly 85% are singletons. V usage is TRBV6-2 or TRBV6-3 and J usage is TRBJ2-7; D ambiguous. This sequence was found in a man aged 35-49 years with acute or convalescent COVID-19. Sequencing was carried out using peripheral blood. CDR3 bases: TGTGCCAGCAGTGATAGCCCCTACGAGCAGTACTTC. It encodes CASSDSPYEQYF.